This T cell receptor (beta chain) was profiled in a study of CD8 T cells in ankylosing spondylitis. The study, taken as a whole, reports: As for the disease-linked clones, they showed a CD8+ phenotype and occurred at relatively low frequencies in peripheral blood.

TCRdb ran MiXCR on the 5' RACE reads and lists one entry per CDR3 protein. The sample yields approximately 300,000 distinct CDR3 sequences, around 20% seen once. In germline, CDR1 is MDHEN, CDR2 SYDVKM. CDR3 length: 15 residues. The ends lost 6 bases at V and 1 base at J; junction bases unmatched: 7. Comments on this clonotype: The target antigen is unknown.

The genes are TRBV28 and TRBJ2-5; TRBD1 aligns across 8 bases. The clonotype originates from a male donor with ankylosing spondylitis or in good health (not recorded which). The sequencing sample was made of blood, either unsorted or a sorted T cell fraction (not recorded which). The CDR3 DNA sequence: TGTGCCAGCAGGGGGCACAGGGGGTTCCAAGAGACCCAGTACTTC. It is translated as CASRGHRGFQETQYF.